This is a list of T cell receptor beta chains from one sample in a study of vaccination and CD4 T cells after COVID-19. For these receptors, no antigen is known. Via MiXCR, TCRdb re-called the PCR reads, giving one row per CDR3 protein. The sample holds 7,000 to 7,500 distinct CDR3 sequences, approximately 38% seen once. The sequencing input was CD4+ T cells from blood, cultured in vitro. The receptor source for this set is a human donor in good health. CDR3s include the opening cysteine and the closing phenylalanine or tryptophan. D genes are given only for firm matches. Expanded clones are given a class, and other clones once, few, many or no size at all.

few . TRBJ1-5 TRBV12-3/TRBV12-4 CASSSRGIGAQPQHF TGTGCCAGCAGTTCGAGGGGTATTGGAGCTCAGCCCCAGCATTTT
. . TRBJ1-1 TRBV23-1 CASSQPGFSEAFF TGCGCCAGCAGTCAACCCGGTTTCTCTGAAGCTTTCTTT
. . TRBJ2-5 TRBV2 CASSEGSGPYQETQYF TGTGCCAGCAGTGAAGGGAGCGGGCCGTACCAAGAGACCCAGTACTTC
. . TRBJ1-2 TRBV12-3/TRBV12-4 CASIKGINYGYTF TGTGCCAGCATCAAGGGCATCAACTATGGCTACACCTTC
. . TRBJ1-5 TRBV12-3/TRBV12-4 CASSSGSGGLGRRQPQHF TGTGCCAGCAGTTCCGGTTCGGGGGGCTTAGGACGGAGGCAGCCCCAGCATTTT
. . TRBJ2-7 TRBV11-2 CASSQGPSAYEQYF TGTGCCAGCAGCCAGGGCCCCAGCGCCTACGAGCAGTACTTC
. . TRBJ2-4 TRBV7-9 CASSLAGGANIQYF TGTGCCAGCAGCTTAGCGGGGGGTGCAAACATTCAGTACTTC
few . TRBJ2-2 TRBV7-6 CASSRLRDQNTGELFF TGTGCCAGCAGCCGATTACGGGACCAAAACACCGGGGAGCTGTTTTTT
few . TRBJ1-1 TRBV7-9 CAAGTDTEAFF TGTGCCGCTGGCACGGACACTGAAGCTTTCTTT
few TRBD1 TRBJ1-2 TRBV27 CASRLKSLGQGGGGYTF TGTGCCAGCAGGTTAAAATCACTAGGACAGGGGGGAGGTGGCTACACCTTC
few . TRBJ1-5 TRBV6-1 CASSGRGLARGQPQHF TGTGCCAGCAGTGGCAGGGGACTAGCGCGCGGTCAGCCCCAGCATTTT
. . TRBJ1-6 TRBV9 CASSAGPGWGNSPLHF TGTGCCAGCAGCGCTGGACCGGGGTGGGGTAATTCACCCCTCCACTTT
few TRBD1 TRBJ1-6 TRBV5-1 CASSSTMQDRVSNSPLHF TGCGCCAGCAGCTCGACGATGCAGGACAGGGTATCCAATTCACCCCTCCACTTT
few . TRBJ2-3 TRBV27 CASPPPWALSTDTQYF TGTGCCAGCCCTCCGCCGTGGGCGCTCTCCACAGATACGCAGTATTTT
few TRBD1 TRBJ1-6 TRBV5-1 CASGLGQGKGSPLHF TGCGCCAGCGGGTTGGGACAGGGAAAAGGTTCACCCCTCCACTTT
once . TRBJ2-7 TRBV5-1 CASSPSGEAGYEQYF TGCGCCAGCAGCCCGTCGGGAGAGGCCGGCTACGAGCAGTACTTC